This passage covers 25 T cell receptor beta chains from one sample sequenced in a study of shared clonotypes between healthy human individuals. The assay was immunoSEQ multiplex PCR, and TCRdb's table has in-frame clones only and misses some. The sample lists 950,000 to 1,100,000 clones, about 80% occurring once. The material sequenced was memory CD4+ T cells sorted from blood. Sample subset: CD45RA-negative fraction. Every receptor here comes from a man aged 18 to 35 in good health.

The CDR3 DNA reads as TGTGCCAGCGCCGGACAGGGGTCTGCTTGGGATACGCAGTATTTT. This sequence encodes CASAGQGSAWDTQYF. This rearrangement joins TRBV6-1 to TRBJ2-3; 9 bases match TRBD1. CDR1 is MNHNS, CDR2 SASEGT, per germline. The CDR3 has 15 amino acids. The V segment lost 8 bases and the J segment 6 bases; nucleotides outside the gene matches: 12.

The DNA for the CDR3 is TGTGCCAGCAGCCAGGGCGGACTAGCGGACTCCTACAATGAGCAGTTCTTC. Translating gives CASSQGGLADSYNEQFF. The V call is TRBV14, the J call TRBJ2-1; 10 bases line up with TRBD2. Germline V gene sequence: CDR1 SGHDN, CDR2 FVKESK. This CDR3 region has 17 residues. Trimming cost V 3 bases and J 0 bases; bases outside gene matches: 5.

The J gene is TRBJ1-4, the V gene TRBV27; D is undetermined. The CDR3 length is 15 residues. The ends were cut back, 0 bases at V and 3 bases at J, with 8 bases in the middle. Germline V gene data show CDR1 as MNHEY and CDR2 as SMNVEV (reference sequence). The CDR3 spells CASSLSWQANEKLFF. CDR3 sequence (DNA): TGTGCCAGCAGTTTATCGTGGCAGGCTAATGAAAAACTGTTTTTT.

This clone was recorded once. This sequence joins TRBV5-1 and TRBJ1-6, with D tentatively TRBD1 (5 bases). Germline assignment: CDR1 SGHRS and CDR2 YFSETQ. This CDR3 is 15 amino acids long. V lost 0 bases, J lost 10 bases, and 14 bases lay in between. The CDR3 DNA is TGCGCCAGCAGCTTGGTGGCAGGGTCGGGGTCACCCCTCCACTTT. Protein sequence: CASSLVAGSGSPLHF.

The chain is built from TRBV6-5 and TRBJ2-7; no clear D gene. The length of the CDR3 is 13 residues. Looked up from germline, CDR1 is MNHEY and CDR2 is SVGAGI. V dropped 0 bases and J dropped 3 bases, with 6 bases sitting between them. DNA for the CDR3: TGTGCCAGCAGTTACTCGTCTGACTACGAGCAGTACTTC. It yields the protein CASSYSSDYEQYF.

The gene calls are TRBV19 and TRBJ1-1, with D possibly TRBD1 on 5 matching bases. The CDR3 consists of 14 residues. V was clipped by 6 bases and J by 2 bases, with 13 bases between them. From germline, CDR1 is LNHDA and CDR2 SQIVND (reference sequence). The CDR3 protein is CASSPSGGNTEAFF. CDR3 DNA sequence: TGTGCCAGTAGCCCCTCGGGGGGTAACACTGAAGCTTTCTTT.

The chain links TRBV19 to TRBJ1-5; 11 bases are shared with TRBD1. Germline V gene lookup returns CDR1 LNHDA and CDR2 SQIVND (reference sequence). The CDR3 is made up of 14 amino acids. V gave up 6 bases and J gave up 6 bases; unmatched junction bases: 4. CDR3 sequence (DNA): TGTGCCAGTAGCGGGACAGGGGGGACTCAGCCCCAGCATTTT. The encoded protein is CASSGTGGTQPQHF.

Concerning this clone: This specimen includes other DNA sequences encoding the same CDR3. This rearrangement joins TRBV7-9 to TRBJ2-3; 13 nucleotides agree with TRBD2. Unmatched junction bases numbered 9, after V lost 6 bases and J lost 0 bases. This CDR3 has 18 residues. Germline V gene lookup returns CDR1 SEHNR and CDR2 FQNEAQ (reference sequence). For the CDR3, the DNA is TGTGCCAGCAGTCCACCGGGACTAGCGGGACCCAGCACAGATACGCAGTATTTT. It codes for CASSPPGLAGPSTDTQYF.

The genes are TRBV19 and TRBJ2-7; 7 positions match TRBD1. CDR1 LNHDA and CDR2 SQIVND come from the germline V gene (reference sequence). V lost 6 bases and J lost 6; bases outside the gene matches: 11. The CDR3 is 14 residues long. CDR3 in amino acids: CASSTSRGSREQYF. The CDR3 DNA reads TGTGCCAGTAGCACCAGCAGGGGGTCGCGCGAGCAGTACTTC.

The chain carries TRBV6-6 and TRBJ2-2; 11 nucleotides agree with TRBD1. This CDR3 spans 16 amino acids. V lost 4 bases to trimming and J lost 5 bases; unmatched junction nucleotides: 6. The germline CDR1 and CDR2 sequences are MNHNY and SVGAGI (reference sequence). CDR3 sequence reads: CASSSPGQGVTGELFF. The CDR3 region has the DNA TGTGCCAGCAGTTCACCGGGACAGGGGGTGACCGGGGAGCTGTTTTTT.

This clone has only one observation. The chain is built from TRBV6-1 and TRBJ2-7; 7 positions match TRBD2. The CDR3 covers 15 residues. Germline V CDR1 and CDR2: MNHNS, SASEGT. V trimming: 4 bases; J trimming: 4 bases; junction bases outside the gene matches: 10. The CDR3 protein is CASSVESGIGYEQYF. In DNA form, the CDR3 reads TGTGCCAGCAGTGTGGAAAGCGGGATCGGGTACGAGCAGTACTTC.

The chain links TRBV14 to TRBJ1-2, with a tentative D call TRBD1 (6 bases). The V end was cut by 2 bases, the J end by 3 bases, with 16 bases between. This CDR3 is 16 amino acids long. From germline, CDR1 is SGHDN and CDR2 FVKESK. CDR3 protein: CASSQRDTLTDYGYTF. CDR3 in DNA: TGTGCCAGCAGCCAAAGGGACACCCTCACGGACTATGGCTACACCTTC.

The sample holds one count of this clone. CDR3 nucleotide sequence: TGTGCCAGCTCATCAGGGACAGGGGGTTTCTACGAGCAGTACTTC. Translating it yields CASSSGTGGFYEQYF. The V call is TRBV18, the J call TRBJ2-7, with 11 bases that match TRBD1. Per germline, CDR1 KGHSH and CDR2 LQKENI. V gave up 5 bases and J gave up 3 bases; unmatched junction bases: 6. The CDR3 consists of 15 residues.

V and J are TRBV30 and TRBJ2-3, with D tentatively TRBD1 (6 bases). CDR1 is GTSNPN and CDR2 is SVGIG in the germline V gene (reference sequence). The length of the CDR3 is 13 residues. The germline V and J ends were trimmed by 2 bases and 7 bases, with 13 bases remaining between them. The DNA of the CDR3 is TGTGCCTGGAGTAGGGGGTTGGAGAATACGCAGTATTTT. The encoded protein is CAWSRGLENTQYF. Together with reference TRBV30 and TRBJ2-3, the CDR3 gives the full variable domain: SQTIHQWPATLVQPVGSPLSLECTVEGTSNPNLYWYRQAAGRGLQLLFYSVGIGQISSEVPQNLSASRPQDRQFILSSKKLLLSDSGFYLCAWSRGLENTQYFGPGTRLTVL.

J is TRBJ1-4 and V is TRBV30; D remains ambiguous. Germline CDR1 is GTSNPN and CDR2 is SVGIG (reference sequence). V gave up 0 bases and J gave up 0 bases, with 14 bases separating them. The CDR3 length is 17 residues. In nucleotides, the CDR3 is TGTGCCTGGAGTGTTACCCTTTCCCGACCAACTAATGAAAAACTGTTTTTT. Residues: CAWSVTLSRPTNEKLFF. Full variable domain (remainder filled in from reference TRBV30 and TRBJ1-4): SQTIHQWPATLVQPVGSPLSLECTVEGTSNPNLYWYRQAAGRGLQLLFYSVGIGQISSEVPQNLSASRPQDRQFILSSKKLLLSDSGFYLCAWSVTLSRPTNEKLFFGSGTQLSVL.

V usage is TRBV18 and J usage is TRBJ2-3; the D is unclear. V was clipped by 4 bases and J by 7 bases, with 12 bases between them. Germline CDR1 and CDR2: KGHSH and LQKENI. The CDR3 contains 13 residues. CDR3 bases: TGTGCCAGCTCACTTAACAGACTTAATACGCAGTATTTT. Translation: CASSLNRLNTQYF.

The chain joins TRBV7-2 to TRBJ2-5; a possible D gene is TRBD2 (7 bases). The germline V and J ends were trimmed by 5 bases and 2 bases, with 12 bases remaining between them. Germline-derived CDR1 and CDR2 are SGHTA and FQGNSA. The CDR3 has 14 residues. The CDR3 protein is CASSQQGGQETQYF. The CDR3 coding sequence is TGTGCCAGCAGCCAACAGGGAGGGCAAGAGACCCAGTACTTC.

A few counts support this clone. In the same sample, other DNA sequences code for this CDR3. The rearrangement links TRBV18 to TRBJ2-5; no definite D call. CDR3 length: 13 amino acids. CDR1 and CDR2 from the germline V gene are KGHSH and LQKENI. V was clipped by 5 bases and J by 2 bases, with 9 bases between them. DNA for the CDR3: TGTGCCAGCTCATTAAGTCTACAAGAGACCCAGTACTTC. It is translated as CASSLSLQETQYF.

This chain joins TRBV18 and TRBJ2-7; D might be TRBD1 (5 bases). Per germline, CDR1 KGHSH and CDR2 LQKENI. Between the trimmed V and J ends, which lost 2 bases and 5 bases, there was a span of 13 bases. CDR3 length: 14 amino acids. The CDR3 sequence: CASSPERGVDEQYF. The CDR3 DNA reads as TGTGCCAGCTCACCAGAAAGGGGCGTCGACGAGCAGTACTTC.

This rearrangement joins TRBV2 to TRBJ2-5; D ambiguous. Germline assignment: CDR1 SNHLY and CDR2 FYNNEI. This CDR3 has 14 amino acids. Trimming took 6 bases from V and 4 from J, leaving 15 bases between them. The CDR3 region is CASSQVLLGETQYF. DNA for the CDR3: TGTGCCAGCAGCCAGGTTCTCCTTGGAGAGACCCAGTACTTC.

The chain uses TRBV5-1 and TRBJ2-3; TRBD2 is a possible D gene (5 bases). This CDR3 contains 13 residues. Germline V gives CDR1 SGHRS, CDR2 YFSETQ. Trimming stripped 5 bases from V and 5 bases from J, with 12 bases between. CDR3 nucleotides: TGCGCCAGCAGATCGGGGATTCTAGATACGCAGTATTTT. Translating it yields CASRSGILDTQYF.

In its sample, this clone was seen a few times. The chain joins TRBV19 to TRBJ1-1; 7 nucleotides align to TRBD1. Germline V gene sequence: CDR1 LNHDA, CDR2 SQIVND (reference sequence). The CDR3 consists of 13 residues. V trimming: 5 bases; J trimming: 11 bases; junction bases outside the gene matches: 11. The DNA for the CDR3 is TGTGCCAGTAGTCCTCGACAGGAACAGGGGGCTTTCTTT. Amino acid sequence: CASSPRQEQGAFF.

The V call is TRBV29-1, the J call TRBJ2-4, with 8 nucleotides matching TRBD2. This CDR3 has 14 amino acids. V lost 5 bases to trimming and J lost 4 bases; unmatched junction nucleotides: 7. CDR1 SQVTM and CDR2 ANQGSEA come from the germline V gene. The CDR3 is CSVLREGRKNIQYF. In DNA, the CDR3 is TGCAGCGTTCTCCGGGAGGGCCGAAAAAACATTCAGTACTTC.

The count of this clone is one. Other DNA sequences in this sample translate to the same CDR3. This rearrangement joins TRBV7-2 to TRBJ2-5; 8 bases fit TRBD1. The CDR3 spans 14 residues. Germline V lookup: CDR1 SGHTA, CDR2 FQGNSA. After removal of 4 bases from V and 4 bases from J, the junction contained 5 bases not matched to a gene. CDR3 nucleotides: TGTGCCAGCAGCTCTCAGGGGGCGCGAGAGACCCAGTACTTC. This sequence encodes CASSSQGARETQYF. Complete variable domain (other parts from reference TRBV7-2 and TRBJ2-5): GAGVSQSPSNKVTEKGKDVELRCDPISGHTALYWYRQSLGQGLEFLIYFQGNSAPDKSGLPSDRFSAERTGGSVSTLTIQRTQQEDSAVYLCASSSQGARETQYFGPGTRLLVL.

This clone was seen only a few times. V and J are TRBV4-3 and TRBJ2-5, with D tentatively TRBD2 (5 bases). The DNA matches TRBJ2-7 better at its end, which makes the J call doubtful. The germline CDR1 and CDR2 sequences are LGHNA and YSLEER. The CDR3 contains 15 residues. CDR3 protein: CASSQDRGLSYEQYF. The CDR3 region has the DNA TGCGCCAGCAGCCAAGATCGAGGACTCTCCTACGAGCAGTACTTC.